Below, one T cell receptor beta chain is given with its context. Original data processing: Nucleated cell number was recorded as an estimate derived from reference gene primer amplification. Using immunoSEQ multiplex PCR, the repertoire was profiled, and TCRdb retains in-frame clones only, with some absent. D and trimming were read from the DNA, whereas the V and J calls and clone size are those reported in that table. The data contain about 120,000 clones, roughly 82% of them singletons. This sample is part of a study of blood T cell repertoires in COVID-19. Looking at the study overall: PBMCs, B-cell-depleted T cells, or T cells were the source of the cDNA or gDNA that made up the material.

Sequencing was carried out using peripheral blood. This sequence was found in a human donor in a cohort sampled during active COVID-19.

The DNA for the CDR3 is TGTGCCAGCAGCTTAGGTCCGGGACAGGGGGTTCCAGATACGCAGTATTTT. Its translation is CASSLGPGQGVPDTQYF. This rearrangement joins TRBV11-3 to TRBJ2-3; TRBD1 matches 11 bases. The germline V gene encodes CDR1 SGHNT and CDR2 YENEEA. The CDR3 spans 17 residues. V lost 1 base, J lost 4 bases, and 7 bases stayed unmatched.